The clone carrying this T cell receptor (beta chain) occurred once. Its antigen remains unknown. The junction and the germline gene differ at one end; a read error may be behind it. The sample originates from a study of cytomegalovirus exposure and HLA in healthy donors. Study-wide points: Later analysis identified a missense DCLRE1C variant that was linked to TCR beta V- and J-gene trimming. Common viral pathogens seemed, in a later analysis, to connect with several of the most significant clusters. Reports credit the classifier with highly specific, highly sensitive diagnosis of cytomegalovirus status. Immune exposure information comprised only CMV serostatus.

The CDR3 is made up of 15 amino acids. Germline CDR1 reads SEHNR; CDR2 reads FQNEAQ (reference sequence). The PCR made use of 60 Vbeta and 13 Jbeta primers. The repertoire was sequenced with immunoSEQ multiplex PCR; TCRdb's copy has only in-frame clones and lacks some. Of fewer than 350,000 clones in the sample, around nine tenths were seen once. The origin of this receptor is a young woman in good health and CMV-seronegative. Sequences were obtained from PBMCs. J is TRBJ2-3 and V is TRBV7-9, with D uncertain. As DNA, the CDR3 is TGTTCCAGCAGCTTAGTCTCCTCTGGCACAGATACGCAGTATTTT. Protein sequence: CSSSLVSSGTDTQYF. The full variable domain, rest sourced from reference TRBV7-9 and TRBJ2-3, is DTGVSQNPRHKITKRGQNVTFRCDPISEHNRLYWYRQTLGQGPEFLTYFQNEAQLEKSRLLSDRFSAERPKGSFSTLEIQRTEQGDSAMYLCSSSLVSSGTDTQYFGPGTRLTVL.